This T cell receptor (beta chain) appears in the sequencing data of a study of shared clonotypes between healthy human individuals (TCRdb year 2020). Study-level background: The cohort comprised two women and three men aged 18 to 49 years. Per donor, three plates each were used for CD4 naive and CD4 memory, two for CD8 naive, and one for CD8 memory. Leukapheresis yielded between about 0.85 and 10 billion PBMCs per donor. Libraries were prepared and TCR repertoires were sequenced by different laboratories using diverse techniques, in order to increase sequencing depth and limit assay-specific biases. The study deeply sequenced blood TCR repertoires of about five healthy adults to estimate repertoire size and the extent of clonotype sharing between individuals. General conclusions and limits of the study: Rarefaction of sorted-subset datasets indicated incomplete sequencing despite the large sequencing depth. Naive subsets generally had larger estimated clonotype richness than memory subsets. Sharing across a few donors was observed for 4.5% to 6.5% of naive CD4, over 3% of naive CD8, 2% to 2.5% of memory CD4, and roughly 0.4% of memory CD8 clonotypes. Pairwise subsampling indicated that sequencing depth was expected to affect the degree of clonotype sharing among donors. Only blood was sampled, and tissue TCR repertoires likely differ from those in blood. Compared with non-shared clonotypes, clonotypes shared by all four sorted-subset donors had higher generation probabilities. The small number of donors limited the genetic and exposure-history diversity represented.

The V and J ends are trimmed by 4 bases and 0 bases, leaving 17 bases between them. The germline V gene supplies CDR1 SGHAT and CDR2 FQNNGV. Taken from cysteine to phenylalanine, the CDR3 has 17 residues. The retained sequence is limited to the CDR3, 51 bases, with the frame set at the first base. About this clone: Its recognized antigen is unknown. Base quality data are lacking; no much larger clone is found one base away.

TCR CDR3 regions were amplified from genomic DNA by multiplex PCR using the deep immunoSEQ assay. For each cell subset, the extracted genomic DNA was distributed evenly across all wells of several immunoSEQ 96-well plates, and each plate served as one replicate. For sorted subsets, 150 to 250 ng of genomic DNA, equivalent to roughly 30,000 T cell genomes, went into each replicate PCR. Purified libraries were quantified with a Qubit 3.0 fluorometer, sized on a Bioanalyzer 2100, and re-quantified with the KAPA Library Quantification kit. A separate single-read 150-cycle Illumina NextSeq 550 flow cell was used to sequence each immunoSEQ 96-well plate. The source study handled its data this way. Because only junctional sequences without quality scores were contained in the immunoSEQ output, filtering matching that applied to full-length reads could not be performed. To assign V/J genes and CDR3, sequences were annotated against IMGT germline references using PyIR, a Python wrapper for IgBLAST v1.9. Any read was removed if the V/J assignment was weak (E-value above 1e-6), the CDR3 was missing, or the read contained stop codons, out-of-frame junctions, or ambiguous translated residues. V3J clonotypes were defined as sequences sharing an identical inferred V gene, J gene, and CDR3 amino acid sequence. The percentage overlap between two repertoires was calculated by dividing the number of shared unique clonotypes by the size of the smaller repertoire. Three approaches were used to assess repertoire richness: RTK rarefaction, the Chao1 estimator, and Recon v2.1 estimates of unobserved clonotypes. Generation probabilities for all TCRbeta clonotypes obtained by the gDNA method from a handful of donors were computed using OLGA. The table was pulled from immuneACCESS by TCRdb, which kept in-frame rearrangements only. Such tables lose some clones; where checked, under half of the loss comes from unresolved V genes, and the rest has no known cause. V and J calls plus clone size are reproduced from that table; the DNA served to infer D and trimming. This sample lists roughly 1.5 million clones; 98% were detected once. The ten most abundant clones make up approximately 0.45% of the sample.

The donors were healthy, HIV-negative adults with no recently reported acute infections or vaccinations. Every donor was a Caucasian adult residing in Nashville, Tennessee, USA. CD4+ T cells were enriched by magnetic negative selection, after which naive cells were positively selected on CD45RA and the negative fraction was taken as the memory subset. Blood was collected by leukapheresis, and PBMCs were isolated by Ficoll-Histopaque density gradient centrifugation and then cryopreserved in liquid nitrogen vapor phase. Analytical flow cytometry was used to check the purity and quantity of each magnetically sorted T cell population. Genomic DNA was isolated from every sorted fraction and measured by UV absorbance on a Nanodrop 2000c.

The V gene is TRBV11-2 and the J gene is TRBJ2-3; a weak D assignment points to TRBD1 (5 bases agree). The sequence derives from a man aged 25-45 years in good health. Sequenced sample: naive CD4+ T cells sorted from blood. The label giving this sample's cell subset or site can be read as: CD45RA+ positively selected. CDR3 region: CASSYRQTTSSTDTQYF. The DNA sequence is given as TGTGCCAGCAGCTATAGACAGACGACGTCTAGCACAGATACGCAGTATTTT.